This T cell receptor beta chain was sequenced for a study of T-cell reconstitution after alpha-beta-depleted transplantation in children. Study-wide points: Reports say that about two months after transplant, the alpha-beta T cells came out of several hundred graft clones that had expanded. Surviving recipient T cells and intrathymic progenitors accounted for some patients' high TCRbeta diversity at day 60. At one year after transplant, newly produced T cells mostly accounted for T-cell counts and diversity.

This CDR3 is 15 amino acids long. V shed 0 bases, J shed 2 bases, and the junction held 4 bases outside the gene matches. CDR1 and CDR2 from the germline V gene are MGHRA and YSYEKL. Only a few counts were recorded for this clonotype. The antigen is unknown. Library preparation (for TCRbeta) was performed with unique molecular identifiers. Using its own MiXCR run on the PCR reads, TCRdb lists one record per CDR3 protein. This table holds about 980,000 distinct CDR3 sequences, 25% to 30% found once. This rearrangement joins TRBV4-1 to TRBJ2-7; TRBD1 aligns across 7 bases. The clonotype was recovered from a boy less than two years old who had a stem cell transplant for SCID, so the T cells may come from the graft donor. The starting material was PBMCs, mostly from graft donor cells, obtained 360 days after TCRalphabeta/CD19-depleted stem cell transplant. CDR3 DNA: TGCGCCAGCAGCCAAGATGACAGGGCGACCTACGAGCAGTACTTC. It codes for CASSQDDRATYEQYF.